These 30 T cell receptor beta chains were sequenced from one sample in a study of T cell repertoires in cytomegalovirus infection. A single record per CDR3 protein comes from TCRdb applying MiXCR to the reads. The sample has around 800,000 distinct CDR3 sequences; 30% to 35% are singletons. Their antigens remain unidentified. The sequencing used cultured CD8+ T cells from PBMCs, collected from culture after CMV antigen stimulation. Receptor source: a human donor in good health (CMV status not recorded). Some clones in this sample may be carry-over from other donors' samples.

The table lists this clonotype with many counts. In DNA form, the CDR3 reads TGTGCCAGCAGTTACCGGGACAGGCTGATAGCTGAAGCTTTCTTT. Its protein is CASSYRDRLIAEAFF. This chain connects TRBV6-6 to TRBJ1-1; 8 bases map to TRBD1. CDR3 size: 15 residues. Looked up from germline, CDR1 is MNHNY and CDR2 is SVGAGI (reference sequence). V lost 2 bases, J lost 6 bases, and 8 bases stayed unmatched.

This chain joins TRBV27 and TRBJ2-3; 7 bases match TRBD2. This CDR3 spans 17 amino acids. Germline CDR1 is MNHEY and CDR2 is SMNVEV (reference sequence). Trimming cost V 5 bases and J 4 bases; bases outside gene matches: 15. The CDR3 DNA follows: TGTGCCAGCAGTCCCTCACGGGGGGACGGGGTCCCAGATACGCAGTATTTT. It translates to CASSPSRGDGVPDTQYF.

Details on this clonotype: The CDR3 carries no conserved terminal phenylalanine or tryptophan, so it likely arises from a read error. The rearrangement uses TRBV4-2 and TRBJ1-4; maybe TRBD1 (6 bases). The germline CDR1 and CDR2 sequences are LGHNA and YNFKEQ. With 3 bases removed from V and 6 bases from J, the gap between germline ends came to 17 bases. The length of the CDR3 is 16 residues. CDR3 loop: CASSQEGDFSDEKLFS. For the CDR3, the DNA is TGTGCCAGCAGCCAGGAGGGGGACTTTTCCGATGAAAAACTGTTTTCT.

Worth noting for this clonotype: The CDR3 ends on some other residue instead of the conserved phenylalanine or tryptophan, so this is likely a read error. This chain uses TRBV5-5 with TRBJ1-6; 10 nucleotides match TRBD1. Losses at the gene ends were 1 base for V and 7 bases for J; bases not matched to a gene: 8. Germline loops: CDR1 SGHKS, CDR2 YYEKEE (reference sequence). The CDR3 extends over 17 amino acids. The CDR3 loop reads CASSLIGSGQGNSPLHL. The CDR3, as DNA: TGTGCCAGCAGCTTGATTGGATCGGGACAGGGGAATTCACCCCTCCACCTT.

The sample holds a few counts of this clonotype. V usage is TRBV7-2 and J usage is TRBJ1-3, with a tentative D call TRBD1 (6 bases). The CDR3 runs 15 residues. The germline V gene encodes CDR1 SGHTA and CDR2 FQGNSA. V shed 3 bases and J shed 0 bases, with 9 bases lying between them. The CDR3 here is CASSFEGGSGNTIYF. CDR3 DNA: TGTGCCAGCAGCTTTGAAGGGGGCTCTGGAAACACCATATATTTT.

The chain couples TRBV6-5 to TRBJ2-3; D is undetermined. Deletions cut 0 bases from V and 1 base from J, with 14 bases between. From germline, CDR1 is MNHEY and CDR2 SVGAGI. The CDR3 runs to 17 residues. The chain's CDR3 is CASSYSMVDTGTDTQYF. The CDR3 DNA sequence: TGTGCCAGCAGTTACTCGATGGTAGACACCGGCACAGATACGCAGTATTTT.

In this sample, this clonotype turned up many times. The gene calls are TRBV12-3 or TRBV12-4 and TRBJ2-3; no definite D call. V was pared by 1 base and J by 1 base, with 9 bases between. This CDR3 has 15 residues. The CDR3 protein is CASSLGYRGTDTQYF. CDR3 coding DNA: TGTGCCAGCAGTTTAGGATATAGGGGCACAGATACGCAGTATTTT.

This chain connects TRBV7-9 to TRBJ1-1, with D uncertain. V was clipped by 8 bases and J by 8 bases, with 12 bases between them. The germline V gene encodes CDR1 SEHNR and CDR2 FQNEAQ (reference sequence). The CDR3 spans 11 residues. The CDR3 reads CASEFTEEAFF. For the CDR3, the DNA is TGTGCCAGCGAATTCACAGAAGAAGCTTTCTTT.

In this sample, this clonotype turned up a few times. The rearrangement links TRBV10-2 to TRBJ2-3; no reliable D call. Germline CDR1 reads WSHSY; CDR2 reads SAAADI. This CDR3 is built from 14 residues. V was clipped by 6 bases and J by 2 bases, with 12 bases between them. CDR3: CASRMGPFTDTQYF. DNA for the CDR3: TGCGCCAGCAGGATGGGCCCCTTCACAGATACGCAGTATTTT.

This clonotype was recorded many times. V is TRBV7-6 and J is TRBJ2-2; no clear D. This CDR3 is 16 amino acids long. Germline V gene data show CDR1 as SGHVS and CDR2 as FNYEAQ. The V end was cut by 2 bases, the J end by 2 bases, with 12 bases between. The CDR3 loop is CASSLFSALNTGELFF. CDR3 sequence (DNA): TGTGCCAGCAGCTTATTCAGCGCACTCAACACCGGGGAGCTGTTTTTT.

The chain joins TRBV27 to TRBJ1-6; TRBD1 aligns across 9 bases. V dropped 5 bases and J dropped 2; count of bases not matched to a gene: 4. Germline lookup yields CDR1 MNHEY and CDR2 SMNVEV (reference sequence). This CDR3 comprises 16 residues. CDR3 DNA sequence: TGTGCCAGCAGTAAAAACAGGGGGCCCTATAATTCACCCCTCCACTTT. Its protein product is CASSKNRGPYNSPLHF.

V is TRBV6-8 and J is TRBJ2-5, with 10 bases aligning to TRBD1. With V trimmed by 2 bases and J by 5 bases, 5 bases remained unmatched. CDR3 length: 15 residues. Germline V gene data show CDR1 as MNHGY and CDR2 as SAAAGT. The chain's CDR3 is CASSYRDRGVETQYF. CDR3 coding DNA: TGTGCCAGCAGTTACCGGGACAGGGGTGTTGAGACCCAGTACTTC.

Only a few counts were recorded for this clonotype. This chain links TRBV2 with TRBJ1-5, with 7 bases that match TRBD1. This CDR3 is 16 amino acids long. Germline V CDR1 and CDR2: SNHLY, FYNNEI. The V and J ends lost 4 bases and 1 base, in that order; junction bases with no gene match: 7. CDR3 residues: CASSGRGQGSNQPQHF. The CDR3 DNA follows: TGTGCCAGCAGTGGAAGGGGGCAGGGAAGCAATCAGCCCCAGCATTTT.

The DNA for the CDR3 is TGTGCCAGCAGTTACTCGACAGCGGGGTTAGATACGCAGTATTTT. Amino acid sequence: CASSYSTAGLDTQYF. V gene TRBV6-6 combines with J gene TRBJ2-3; TRBD2 agrees at 7 bases. The ends lost 0 bases at V and 5 bases at J; junction bases unmatched: 5. Germline CDR1 MNHNY, CDR2 SVGAGI (reference sequence). The CDR3 extends over 15 amino acids.

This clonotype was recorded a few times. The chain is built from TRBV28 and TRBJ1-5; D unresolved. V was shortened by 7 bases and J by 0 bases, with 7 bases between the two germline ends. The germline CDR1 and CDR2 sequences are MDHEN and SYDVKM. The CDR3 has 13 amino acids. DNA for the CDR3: TGTGCCAGCAACGGTGTTAGCAATCAGCCCCAGCATTTT. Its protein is CASNGVSNQPQHF.

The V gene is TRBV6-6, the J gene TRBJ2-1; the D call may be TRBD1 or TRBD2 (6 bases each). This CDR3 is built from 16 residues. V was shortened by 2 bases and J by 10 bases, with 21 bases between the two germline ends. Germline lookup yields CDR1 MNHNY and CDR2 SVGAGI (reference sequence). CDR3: CASSYGPRGPSLEQFF. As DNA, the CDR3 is TGTGCCAGCAGTTACGGTCCCCGGGGGCCGTCTTTGGAGCAGTTCTTC.

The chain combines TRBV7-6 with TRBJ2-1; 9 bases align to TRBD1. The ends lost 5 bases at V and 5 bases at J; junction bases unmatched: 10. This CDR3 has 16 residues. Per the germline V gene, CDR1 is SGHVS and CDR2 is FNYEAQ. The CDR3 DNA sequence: TGTGCCAGCAGCCCCAGAGGGGGGACAGGGAACAATGAGCAGTTCTTC. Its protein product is CASSPRGGTGNNEQFF. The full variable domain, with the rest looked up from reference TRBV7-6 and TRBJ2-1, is GAGVSQSPRYKVTKRGQDVALRCDPISGHVSLYWYRQALGQGPEFLTYFNYEAQQDKSGLPNDRFSAERPEGSISTLTIQRTEQRDSAMYRCASSPRGGTGNNEQFFGPGTRLTVL.

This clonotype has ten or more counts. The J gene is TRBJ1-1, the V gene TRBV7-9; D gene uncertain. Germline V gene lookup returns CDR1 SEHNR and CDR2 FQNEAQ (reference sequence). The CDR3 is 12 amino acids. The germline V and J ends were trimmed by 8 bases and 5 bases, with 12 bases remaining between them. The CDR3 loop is CASEPGWTEAFF. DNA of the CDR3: TGTGCCAGCGAACCCGGGTGGACTGAAGCTTTCTTT.

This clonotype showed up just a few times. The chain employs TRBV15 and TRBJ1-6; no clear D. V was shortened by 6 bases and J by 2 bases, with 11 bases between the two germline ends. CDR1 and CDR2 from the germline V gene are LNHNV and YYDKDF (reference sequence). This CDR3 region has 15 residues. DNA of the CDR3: TGTGCCACCAGGGCGGCCAGCGCCTATAATTCACCCCTCCACTTT. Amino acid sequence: CATRAASAYNSPLHF.

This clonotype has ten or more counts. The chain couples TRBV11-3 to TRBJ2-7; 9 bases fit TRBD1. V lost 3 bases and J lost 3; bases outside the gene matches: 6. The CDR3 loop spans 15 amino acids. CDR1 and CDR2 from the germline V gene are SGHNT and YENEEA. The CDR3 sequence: CASSLDTGGRYEQYF. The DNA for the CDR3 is TGTGCCAGCAGCTTGGACACAGGGGGCCGCTACGAGCAGTACTTC. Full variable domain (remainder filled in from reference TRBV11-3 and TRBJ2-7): EAGVVQSPRYKIIEKKQPVAFWCNPISGHNTLYWYLQNLGQGPELLIRYENEEAVDDSQLPKDRFSAERLKGVDSTLKIQPAELGDSAVYLCASSLDTGGRYEQYFGPGTRLTVT.

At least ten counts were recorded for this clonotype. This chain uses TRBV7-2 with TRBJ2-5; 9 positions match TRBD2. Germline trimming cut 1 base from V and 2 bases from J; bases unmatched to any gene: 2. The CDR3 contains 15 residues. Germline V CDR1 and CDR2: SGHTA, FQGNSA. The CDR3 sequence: CASSLGLAEQETQYF. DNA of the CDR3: TGTGCCAGCAGCTTAGGACTAGCGGAGCAAGAGACCCAGTACTTC.

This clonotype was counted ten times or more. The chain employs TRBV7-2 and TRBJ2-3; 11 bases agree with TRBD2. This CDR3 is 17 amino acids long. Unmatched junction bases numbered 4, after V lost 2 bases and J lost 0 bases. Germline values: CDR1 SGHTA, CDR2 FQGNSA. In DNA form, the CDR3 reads TGTGCCAGCAGCTTAATAGCGGGGGGGCGTAGCACAGATACGCAGTATTTT. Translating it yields CASSLIAGGRSTDTQYF.

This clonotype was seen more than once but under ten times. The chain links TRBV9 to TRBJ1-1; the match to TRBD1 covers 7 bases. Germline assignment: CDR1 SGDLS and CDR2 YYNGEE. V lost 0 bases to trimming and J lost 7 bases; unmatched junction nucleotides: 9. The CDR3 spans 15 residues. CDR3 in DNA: TGTGCCAGCAGCGTAGATACAGGGGCGGTTGGTGAAGCTTTCTTT. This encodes CASSVDTGAVGEAFF. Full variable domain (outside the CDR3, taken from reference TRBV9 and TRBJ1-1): DSGVTQTPKHLITATGQRVTLRCSPRSGDLSVYWYQQSLDQGLQFLIQYYNGEERAKGNILERFSAQQFPDLHSELNLSSLELGDSALYFCASSVDTGAVGEAFFGQGTRLTVV.

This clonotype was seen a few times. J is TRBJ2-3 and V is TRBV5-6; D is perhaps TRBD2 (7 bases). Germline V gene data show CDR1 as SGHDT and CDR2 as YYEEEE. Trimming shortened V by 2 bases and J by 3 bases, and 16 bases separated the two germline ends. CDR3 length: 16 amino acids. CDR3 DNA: TGTGCCAGCAGCTTCGGATGGGGGGGCCTGACAGATACGCAGTATTTT. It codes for CASSFGWGGLTDTQYF.

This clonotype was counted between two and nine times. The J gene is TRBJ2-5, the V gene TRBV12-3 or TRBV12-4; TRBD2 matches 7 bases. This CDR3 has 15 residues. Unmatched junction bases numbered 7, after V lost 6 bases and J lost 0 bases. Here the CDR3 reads CASREAGTNQETQYF. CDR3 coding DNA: TGTGCCAGCAGGGAAGCCGGGACTAACCAAGAGACCCAGTACTTC.

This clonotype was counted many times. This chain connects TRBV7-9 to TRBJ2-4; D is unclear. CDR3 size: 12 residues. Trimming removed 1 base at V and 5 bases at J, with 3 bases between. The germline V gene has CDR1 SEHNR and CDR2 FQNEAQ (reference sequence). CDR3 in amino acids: CASSLVENIQYF. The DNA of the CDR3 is TGTGCCAGCAGCTTAGTCGAAAACATTCAGTACTTC.

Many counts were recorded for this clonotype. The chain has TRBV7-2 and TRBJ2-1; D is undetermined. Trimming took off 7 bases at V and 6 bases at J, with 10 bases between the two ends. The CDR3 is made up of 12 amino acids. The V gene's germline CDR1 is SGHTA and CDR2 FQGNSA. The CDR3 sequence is CASILAGNEQFF. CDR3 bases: TGTGCCAGCATCCTCGCAGGCAATGAGCAGTTCTTC.

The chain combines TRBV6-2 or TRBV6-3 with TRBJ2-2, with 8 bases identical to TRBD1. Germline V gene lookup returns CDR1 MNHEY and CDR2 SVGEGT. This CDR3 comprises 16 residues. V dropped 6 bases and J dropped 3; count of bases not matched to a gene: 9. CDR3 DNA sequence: TGTGCCAGCAGCCCTACGGACAGGGATGACACCGGGGAGCTGTTTTTT. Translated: CASSPTDRDDTGELFF.

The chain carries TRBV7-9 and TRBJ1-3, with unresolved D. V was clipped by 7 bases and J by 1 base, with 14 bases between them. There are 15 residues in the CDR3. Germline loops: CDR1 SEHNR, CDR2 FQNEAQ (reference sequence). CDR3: CASTAVEPSGNTIYF. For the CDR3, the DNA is TGTGCCAGCACTGCTGTGGAACCATCTGGAAACACCATATATTTT.

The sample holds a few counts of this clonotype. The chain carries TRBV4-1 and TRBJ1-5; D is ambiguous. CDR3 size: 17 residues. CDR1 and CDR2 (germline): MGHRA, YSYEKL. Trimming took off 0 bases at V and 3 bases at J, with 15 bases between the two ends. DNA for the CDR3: TGCGCCAGCAGCCAAGATTGGTTAGGGAATGTCAATCAGCCCCAGCATTTT. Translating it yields CASSQDWLGNVNQPQHF.